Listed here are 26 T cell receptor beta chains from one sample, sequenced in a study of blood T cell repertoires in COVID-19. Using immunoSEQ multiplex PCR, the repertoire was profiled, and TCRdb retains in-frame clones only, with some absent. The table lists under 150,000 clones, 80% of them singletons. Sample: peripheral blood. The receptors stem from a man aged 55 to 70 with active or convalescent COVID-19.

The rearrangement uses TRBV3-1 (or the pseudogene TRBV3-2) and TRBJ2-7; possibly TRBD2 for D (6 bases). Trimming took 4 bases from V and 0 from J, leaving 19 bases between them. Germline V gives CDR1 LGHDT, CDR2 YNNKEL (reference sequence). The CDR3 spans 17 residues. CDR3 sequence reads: CASSLVAGAGPSYEQYF. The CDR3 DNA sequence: TGTGCCAGCAGCCTCGTAGCTGGTGCGGGACCCTCCTACGAGCAGTACTTC.

The chain's CDR3 is CATSDSRAHYSGYTF. DNA of the CDR3: TGTGCCACCAGTGATTCCAGGGCCCATTATAGTGGCTACACCTTC. V gene TRBV24-1 combines with J gene TRBJ1-2; D is perhaps TRBD1 (5 bases). CDR3 length: 15 residues. With 2 bases removed from V and 7 bases from J, the gap between germline ends came to 16 bases. Germline values: CDR1 KGHDR, CDR2 SFDVKD.

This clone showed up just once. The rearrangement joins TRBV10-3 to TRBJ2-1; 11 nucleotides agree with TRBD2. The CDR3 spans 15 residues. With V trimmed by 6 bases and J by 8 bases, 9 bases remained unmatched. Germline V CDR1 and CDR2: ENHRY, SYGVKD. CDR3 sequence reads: CAIRPGLAEDYEQFF. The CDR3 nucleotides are TGTGCCATCAGACCGGGACTAGCGGAAGATTATGAGCAGTTCTTC.

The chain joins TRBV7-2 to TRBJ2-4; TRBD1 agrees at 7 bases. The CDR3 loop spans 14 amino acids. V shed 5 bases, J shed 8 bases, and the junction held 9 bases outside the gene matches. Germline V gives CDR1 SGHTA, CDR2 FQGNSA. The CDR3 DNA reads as TGTGCCAGCAGCCCACAGGGGCCTGGAGACATTCAGTACTTC. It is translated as CASSPQGPGDIQYF.

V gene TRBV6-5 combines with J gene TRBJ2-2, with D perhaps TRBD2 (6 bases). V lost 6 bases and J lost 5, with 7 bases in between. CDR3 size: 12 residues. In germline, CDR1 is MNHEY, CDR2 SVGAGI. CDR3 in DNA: TGTGCCAGCAGCGGGAGTACCGGGGAGCTGTTTTTT. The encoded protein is CASSGSTGELFF.

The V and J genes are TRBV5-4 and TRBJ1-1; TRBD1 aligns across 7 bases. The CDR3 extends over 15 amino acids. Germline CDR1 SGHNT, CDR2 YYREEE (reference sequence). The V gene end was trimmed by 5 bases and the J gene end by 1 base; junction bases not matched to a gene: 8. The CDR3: CASSSRTGKNTEAFF. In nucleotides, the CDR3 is TGTGCCAGCAGTTCCCGGACAGGAAAGAACACTGAAGCTTTCTTT.

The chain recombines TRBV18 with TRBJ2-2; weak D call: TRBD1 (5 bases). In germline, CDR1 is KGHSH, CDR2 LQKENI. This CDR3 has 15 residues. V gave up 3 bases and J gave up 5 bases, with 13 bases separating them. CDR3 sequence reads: CASSPGRAYTGELFF. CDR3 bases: TGTGCCAGCTCACCTGGCAGGGCATATACCGGGGAGCTGTTTTTT.

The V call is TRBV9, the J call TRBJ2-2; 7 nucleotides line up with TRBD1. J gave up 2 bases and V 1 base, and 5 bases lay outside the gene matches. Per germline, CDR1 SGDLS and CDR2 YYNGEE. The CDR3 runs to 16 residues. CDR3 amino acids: CASSVSGTANTGELFF. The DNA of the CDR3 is TGTGCCAGCAGCGTATCCGGGACAGCTAACACCGGGGAGCTGTTTTTT. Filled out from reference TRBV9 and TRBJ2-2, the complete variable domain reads DSGVTQTPKHLITATGQRVTLRCSPRSGDLSVYWYQQSLDQGLQFLIQYYNGEERAKGNILERFSAQQFPDLHSELNLSSLELGDSALYFCASSVSGTANTGELFFGEGSRLTVL.

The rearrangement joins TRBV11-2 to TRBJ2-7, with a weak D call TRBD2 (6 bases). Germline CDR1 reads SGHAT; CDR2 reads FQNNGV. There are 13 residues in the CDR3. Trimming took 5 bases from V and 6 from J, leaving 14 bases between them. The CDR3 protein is CASSVGLQSEQYF. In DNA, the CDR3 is TGTGCCAGCAGCGTAGGACTACAGAGCGAGCAGTACTTC.

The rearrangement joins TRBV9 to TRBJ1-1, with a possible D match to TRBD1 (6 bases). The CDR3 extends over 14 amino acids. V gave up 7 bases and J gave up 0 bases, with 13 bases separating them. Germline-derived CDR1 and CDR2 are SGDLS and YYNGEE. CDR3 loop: CASRKDSLNTEAFF. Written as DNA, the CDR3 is TGTGCCAGCCGGAAGGACAGCTTGAACACTGAAGCTTTCTTT. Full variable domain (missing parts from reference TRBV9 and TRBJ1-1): DSGVTQTPKHLITATGQRVTLRCSPRSGDLSVYWYQQSLDQGLQFLIQYYNGEERAKGNILERFSAQQFPDLHSELNLSSLELGDSALYFCASRKDSLNTEAFFGQGTRLTVV.

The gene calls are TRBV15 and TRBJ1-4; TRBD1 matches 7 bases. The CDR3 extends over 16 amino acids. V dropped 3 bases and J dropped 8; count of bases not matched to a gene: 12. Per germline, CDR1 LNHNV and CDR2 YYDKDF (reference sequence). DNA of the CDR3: TGTGCCACCAGCAGGGGGTCGGGACAGTGGGAGGAAAAACTGTTTTTT. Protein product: CATSRGSGQWEEKLFF.

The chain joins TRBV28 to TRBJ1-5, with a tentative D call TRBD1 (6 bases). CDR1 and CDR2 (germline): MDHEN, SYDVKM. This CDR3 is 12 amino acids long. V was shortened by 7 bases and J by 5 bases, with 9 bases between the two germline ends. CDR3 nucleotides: TGTGCCAGCACCTACAGGGATCAGCCCCAGCATTTT. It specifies CASTYRDQPQHF.

CDR3: CASSRRDRDPSGEKLFF. The CDR3 DNA reads as TGTGCCAGTAGCCGGCGGGACAGGGACCCCTCGGGGGAAAAACTGTTTTTT. The genes are TRBV19 and TRBJ1-4; 9 bases agree with TRBD1. Germline V lookup: CDR1 LNHDA, CDR2 SQIVND (reference sequence). The V gene end was trimmed by 6 bases and the J gene end by 8 bases; junction bases not matched to a gene: 16. The CDR3 covers 17 residues.

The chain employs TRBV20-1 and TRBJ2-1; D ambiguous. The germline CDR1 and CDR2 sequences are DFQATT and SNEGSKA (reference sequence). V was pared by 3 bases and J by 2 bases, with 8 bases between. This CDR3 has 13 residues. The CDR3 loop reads CSASMAAYNEQFF. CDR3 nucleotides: TGCAGTGCTAGTATGGCGGCCTACAATGAGCAGTTCTTC.

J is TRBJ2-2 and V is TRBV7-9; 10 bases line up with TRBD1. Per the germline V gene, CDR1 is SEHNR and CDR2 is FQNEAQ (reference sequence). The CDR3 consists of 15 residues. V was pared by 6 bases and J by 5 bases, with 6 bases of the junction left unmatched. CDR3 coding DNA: TGTGCCAGCAGGCCACCGGGACAGGGGACCGGGGAGCTGTTTTTT. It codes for CASRPPGQGTGELFF.

CDR3 protein: CASSTGDFSGNTIYF. The CDR3 DNA follows: TGTGCCAGTAGTACCGGAGATTTCTCTGGAAACACCATATATTTT. J is TRBJ1-3 and V is TRBV19; D is unclear. V was pared by 4 bases and J by 0 bases, with 10 bases between. The CDR3 runs to 15 residues. CDR1 is LNHDA and CDR2 is SQIVND in the germline V gene (reference sequence).

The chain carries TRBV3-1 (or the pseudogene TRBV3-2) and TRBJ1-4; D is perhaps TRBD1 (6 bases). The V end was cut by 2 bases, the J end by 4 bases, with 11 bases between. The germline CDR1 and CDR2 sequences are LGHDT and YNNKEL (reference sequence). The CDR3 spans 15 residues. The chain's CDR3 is CASSQTGILNEKLFF. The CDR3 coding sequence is TGTGCCAGCAGCCAAACAGGGATACTTAATGAAAAACTGTTTTTT.

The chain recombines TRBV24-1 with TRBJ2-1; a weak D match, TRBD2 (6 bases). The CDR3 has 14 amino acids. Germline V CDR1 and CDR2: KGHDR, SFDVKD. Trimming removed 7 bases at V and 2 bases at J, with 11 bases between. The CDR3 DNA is TGTGCCACCAGCGGGGGTGGGGCCTACAATGAGCAGTTCTTC. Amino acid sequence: CATSGGGAYNEQFF.

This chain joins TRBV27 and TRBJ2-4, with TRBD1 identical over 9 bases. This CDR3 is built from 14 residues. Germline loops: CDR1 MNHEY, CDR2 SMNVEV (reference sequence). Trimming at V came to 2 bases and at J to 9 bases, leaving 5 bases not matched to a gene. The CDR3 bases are TGTGCCAGCAGTTTAGGACAGGGGCCCACCATTCAGTACTTC. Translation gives CASSLGQGPTIQYF.

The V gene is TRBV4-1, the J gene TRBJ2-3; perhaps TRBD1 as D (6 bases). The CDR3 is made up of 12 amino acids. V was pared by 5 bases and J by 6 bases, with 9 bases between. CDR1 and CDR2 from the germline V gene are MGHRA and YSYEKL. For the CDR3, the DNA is TGCGCCAGCAGCGGTAGGGGGGATACGCAGTATTTT. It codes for CASSGRGDTQYF.

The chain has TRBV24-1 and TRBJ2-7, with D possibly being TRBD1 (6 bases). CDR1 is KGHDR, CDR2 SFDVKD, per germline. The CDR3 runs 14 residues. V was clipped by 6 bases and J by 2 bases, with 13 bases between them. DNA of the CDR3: TGTGCCACCAGTACGACAGGCTACCCCTACGAGCAGTACTTC. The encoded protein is CATSTTGYPYEQYF.

The DNA for the CDR3 is TGTGCCAGCAATTCACAAGGCGGCAATGAGCAGTTCTTC. Translation: CASNSQGGNEQFF. This rearrangement joins TRBV6-5 to TRBJ2-1; D remains ambiguous. CDR1 and CDR2 from the germline V gene are MNHEY and SVGAGI. V lost 7 bases and J lost 6, with 13 bases in between. The CDR3 extends over 13 amino acids.

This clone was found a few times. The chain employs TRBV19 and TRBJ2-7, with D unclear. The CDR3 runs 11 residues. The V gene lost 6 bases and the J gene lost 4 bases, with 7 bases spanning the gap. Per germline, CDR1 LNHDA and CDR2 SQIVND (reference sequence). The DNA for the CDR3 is TGTGCCAGTAGGAACGGTTACGAGCAGTACTTC. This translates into CASRNGYEQYF.

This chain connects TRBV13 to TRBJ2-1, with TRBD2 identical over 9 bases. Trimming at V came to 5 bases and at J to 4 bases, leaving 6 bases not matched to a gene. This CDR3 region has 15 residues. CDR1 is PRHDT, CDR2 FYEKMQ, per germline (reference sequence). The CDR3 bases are TGTGCCAGCAGCATTAGCGGGAGCCGGTACAATGAGCAGTTCTTC. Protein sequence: CASSISGSRYNEQFF.

CDR3 amino acids: CASSLGAGYNEQFF. The CDR3 nucleotides are TGTGCCAGCAGCTTAGGGGCAGGATACAATGAGCAGTTCTTC. The V gene is TRBV11-3, the J gene TRBJ2-1; D call uncertain. Germline CDR1 SGHNT, CDR2 YENEEA. The CDR3 length is 14 residues. V was pared by 1 base and J by 4 bases, with 8 bases between.

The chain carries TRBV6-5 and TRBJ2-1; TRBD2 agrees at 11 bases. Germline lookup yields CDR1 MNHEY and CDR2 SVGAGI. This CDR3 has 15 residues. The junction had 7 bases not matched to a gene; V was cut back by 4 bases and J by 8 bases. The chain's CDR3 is CASSFSTSGIYEQFF. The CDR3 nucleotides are TGTGCCAGCAGTTTCTCGACTAGCGGGATATATGAGCAGTTCTTC.